This T cell receptor beta chain was captured by sequencing in a study of cytomegalovirus exposure and HLA in healthy donors (dated by TCRdb to the late 2010s). Some background on the complete study: According to an earlier analysis of 587 of the donors, about 179 million T cells yielded approximately 120 million unique TCR beta sequences and about 300 Gb of sequence data. Along with the roughly 670-subject first cohort, a separate validation cohort of around 110 different subjects was used. Donor age, sex, ethnicity and CMV serostatus were compiled together with the repertoire data. Of the roughly 410 genotyped donors, 81% were placed in the genetic ancestry cluster associated with self-reported Caucasian donors. The T cell repertoires of some 670 subjects were profiled by immunosequencing and related to cytomegalovirus serostatus. A handful of DR-DQ haplotypes were handled as single units for association and clustering because linkage in the cohort was strong. The later analysis used no new phenotypic data to find candidate immune exposures, relying instead on TCR beta sequences and their occurrence across donors. Every discovery cohort repertoire had been produced on one sequencing platform. HLA typing included class I and class II loci at four-digit resolution. On average, over 200,000 unique TCR beta nucleotide sequences were sequenced per donor among several hundred genotyped donors of the cohort, with 15% to 20% of those sequences being non-productive. The study aimed to test whether signatures of past pathogen exposure could be identified by cataloging public T cell receptors. About 280 gigabases of sequencing data and approximately 92 million unique TCR sequences made up an early release that covered some 640 HLA-typed donors. In a later analysis, previously published TCR beta repertoires from 670 or so donors were re-analyzed and high-resolution HLA genotyping was added so that TCR occurrence patterns could be studied. A later genetic analysis took genome-wide SNP genotypes for 398 of the 666 donors and used that subset as a discovery cohort. An earlier analysis of 587 of the donors used high-throughput TCR beta sequencing to judge whether each TCR beta V gene segment behaved as functional or pseudogenic. The study combined high-throughput TCR immunosequencing, statistical association of individual TCRs with disease status, and machine learning to predict cytomegalovirus infection status. The number of donors typed differed by locus, with about 629-640 for A, B, C, DRB1 and DQB1, approximately 500 for DQA1, over 600 for DPA1, and about 450 for DPB1. The full study reports these points: An association between a missense DCLRE1C variant and V-gene and J-gene trimming of TCR beta chains was found in a later genetic analysis and replicated in an independent cohort. In a later analysis, most CMV-associated TCR beta chains were found to appear HLA-restricted, with HLA associations seemingly driven largely by CMV exposure. Correlated functional status among segregating V segments might be attributable to linkage disequilibrium, but an unknown experimental factor could not be ruled out. A cluster of highly shared sequence variants was judged likely to represent a technical artifact of the sequencing pipeline. A further reported finding was that TCR beta sequences accurately predicted the HLA-A and HLA-B alleles for most subjects in the first cohort. In the study, 164 TCR beta chains were listed as associated with cytomegalovirus. Across donors, most TCR sequences were observed very rarely, whereas some public TCRs were present in many individuals. This cohort had only TCR beta chains sequenced, and the lack of alpha or paired-chain data limited which features could be detected. When HLA alleles, especially DR and DQ, strongly co-occurred, attributing TCR associations to individual alleles was difficult. In a later analysis, HLA-associated TCR beta chains were found to be more clonally expanded and to have lower generation probabilities than equally common non-associated chains. Because HLA typing was missing for some donors at each locus, association tests included only the typed subset. Over 15 rarely observed V segments, including chromosome 9 orphons, were excluded from the earlier analysis of approximately 600 of the donors because counts were too low. The classifier was reported to diagnose cytomegalovirus status with high specificity and sensitivity in both the original cohort and the validation cohort. According to a later genetic analysis, donors in an Asian-associated ancestry cluster had fewer N-insertions in productive TCRs than the approximately 650-donor mean. Sequencing depth was assumed to be roughly uniform across donors in the presence/absence analyses, though that assumption may not hold. In an earlier analysis of more than 500 of the donors, most TCR beta V segments appeared in productive rearrangements about 87% or about 30% of the time, broadly matching IMGT annotations. In vitro tests confirmed that a few of the cytomegalovirus-associated TCR beta chains recognize cytomegalovirus antigens. The authors suggested that the approach could potentially be extended to other disease states and immunological phenotypes. Some IMGT-functional V segments, including TRBV6-2 and TRBV6-3, could not be told apart with the 87-base-pair reads, so those segments were excluded. A later analysis associated approximately 17,000 TCR beta sequences with specific HLA alleles at a false discovery rate of 0.05. A later analysis reported that several top co-occurrence clusters appeared linked to parvovirus B19, influenza, CMV and Epstein-Barr virus. CMV serostatus was the only immune exposure information available for the cohort. In a later analysis, the rate of TCR association differed among HLA loci, with DRB1 alleles having the most associated TCRs and HLA-C alleles having the fewest.

In total, about 650 healthy bone marrow donors made up the cohort. All cohort members were sampled while nominally healthy, although unrecorded immune exposures were likely present. The donor was CMV seronegative and belonged to the group of under 400 seronegative cohort members. A peripheral blood sample was provided by each donor, and peripheral blood mononuclear cells were used for TCR beta sequencing. Genomic DNA was extracted from the blood cell samples with the Qiagen DNeasy Blood Extraction Kit. The CDR3 holds 16 amino acids from the cysteine to the phenylalanine. Only the CDR3 portion is preserved as DNA: 48 bases, with reading frame beginning at the first base. In the germline V gene (reference sequence), CDR1 corresponds to MNHEY and CDR2 to SMNVEV. The V end loses 3 bases and the J end loses 1 base, and a stretch of 13 bases separates them. The library came from the immunoSEQ multiplex PCR assay. A mixture of 60 forward primers for TCR Vbeta segments and 13 reverse primers for TCR Jbeta segments was used in the multiplex PCR. The CDR3 region of rearranged TCR beta genes was amplified from genomic DNA by a multiplex PCR assay. The amplified TCR beta libraries were sequenced on the Illumina HiSeq System as 87-base-pair reads. The original methods were these. A later analysis counted 75 million to 100 million unique TCR beta chains across the 666 repertoires, and roughly 9.9 million of these chains were shared by at least two donors. Raw reads were error-corrected and collapsed into unique sequences by a nearest-neighbor algorithm in which closely related sequences were merged to remove PCR and sequencing errors. CDR3 sequences were aligned to IMGT reference sequences to assign V, D and J gene segments. Each retained sequence needed at least a six-nucleotide match to both a V gene segment and a J gene segment. Rearrangements were called productive when the CDR3 lacked stop codons and stayed in frame with V and J; all others were non-productive. CDR3 was defined by IMGT convention, running from the second conserved V-encoded cysteine to the conserved J-encoded phenylalanine. The earlier analysis of a few hundred of the donors excluded sequences that lacked an unambiguous match to a single V gene segment. In an earlier analysis of approximately 590 of the donors, a V segment was called functional when productive rearrangements were above 56.7%, and segregating when the standard deviation between donors exceeded 5%. A statistical classification framework was developed to diagnose cytomegalovirus status using the catalog of TCR beta chain sequences. In a later analysis, V and J genes were assigned by comparing TCR nucleotide sequences against IMGT/GENE-DB human TR gene sequences. Using the TCRdist pipeline, a later analysis assigned CDR3 sequences along with most-parsimonious VDJ recombination scenarios. A later analysis defined each TCR beta chain by its CDR3 amino acid sequence plus V-gene family, and excluded reads lacking a unique V-gene family. In a later analysis, 450 to 600 highly shared, low-generation-probability nucleotide sequences were removed to address suspected cross-contamination and a sequencing artifact. For each public chain, a later analysis derived a clonal expansion index from normalized ranks of inferred template counts within each repertoire. Generation probabilities in a later analysis came from a VDJ recombination model fitted to out-of-frame rearrangements, and those results were checked against IGoR. Hypergeometric tests were used in a later analysis to score TCR-TCR, TCR-HLA and TCR-CMV co-occurrence, with a repertoire-size bias correction applied to the TCR pairs. False discovery rates were estimated in a later analysis by permuting HLA or CMV assignments 20 times. A later analysis grouped co-occurring TCRs with DBSCAN, adding TCRdist sequence similarity when clustering within HLA-allele-positive subsets. Co-occurrence clustering excluded repertoires with fewer than 30,000 or more than 120,000 public chains, plus five with anomalous nucleotide sharing. TCRdb mirrors the immuneACCESS table, restricted to in-frame sequences. Some clones are absent from its copies; in checked studies, under half trace to an unresolved V gene, and the reason for the others is unknown. The D gene and trimming were derived from the DNA, and the V and J assignments and clone size from that table. The table of this sample itemizes more than 110,000 clones. The ten largest clones take up about 2.5% of the sample.

In regard to this clone: The antigen it binds to is not known.

The sample consisted of PBMCs. The sequence is built from TRBV27 and TRBJ1-5, and perhaps TRBD1 as D gene, on 6 matching bases. The sequence was obtained from a middle-aged man in good health and CMV-seronegative. The CDR3: CASSFSIQGSNQPQHF. The nucleotides read TGTGCCAGCAGTTTTAGTATTCAGGGGAGCAATCAGCCCCAGCATTTT.